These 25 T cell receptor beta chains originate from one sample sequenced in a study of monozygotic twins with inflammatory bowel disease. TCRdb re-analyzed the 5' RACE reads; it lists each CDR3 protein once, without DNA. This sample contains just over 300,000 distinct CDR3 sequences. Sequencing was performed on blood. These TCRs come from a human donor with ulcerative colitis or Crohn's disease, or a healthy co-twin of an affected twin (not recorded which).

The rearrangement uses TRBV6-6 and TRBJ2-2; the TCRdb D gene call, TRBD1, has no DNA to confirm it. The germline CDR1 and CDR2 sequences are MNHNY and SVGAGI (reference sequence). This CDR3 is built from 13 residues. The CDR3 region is CASSGQGTGELFF.

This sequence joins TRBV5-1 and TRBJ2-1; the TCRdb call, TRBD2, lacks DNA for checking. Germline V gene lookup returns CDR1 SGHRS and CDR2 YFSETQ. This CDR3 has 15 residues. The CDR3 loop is CASSPGTLHNNEQFF.

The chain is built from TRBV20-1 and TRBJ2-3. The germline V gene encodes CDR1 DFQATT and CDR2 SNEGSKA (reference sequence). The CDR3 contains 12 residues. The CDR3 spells CSARVFSDTQYF.

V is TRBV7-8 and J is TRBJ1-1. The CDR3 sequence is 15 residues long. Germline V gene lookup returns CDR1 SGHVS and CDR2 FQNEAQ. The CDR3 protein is CASSSAIGVNTEAFF.

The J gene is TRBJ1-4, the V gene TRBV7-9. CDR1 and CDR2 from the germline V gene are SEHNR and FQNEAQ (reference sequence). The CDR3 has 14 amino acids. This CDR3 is CASSLETAVGKLFF.

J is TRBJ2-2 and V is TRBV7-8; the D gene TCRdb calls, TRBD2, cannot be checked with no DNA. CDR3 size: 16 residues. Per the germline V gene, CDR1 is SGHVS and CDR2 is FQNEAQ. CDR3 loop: CASSKELAGAAGELFF.

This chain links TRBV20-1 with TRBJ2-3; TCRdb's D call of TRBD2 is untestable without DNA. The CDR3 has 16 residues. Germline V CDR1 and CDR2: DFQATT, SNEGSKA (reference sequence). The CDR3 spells CSARDFWAGGPGTQYF.

The CDR3 here is CASSPFPGYGSPLHF. The rearrangement links TRBV7-3 to TRBJ1-6; TCRdb gives TRBD1 as the D gene, but with no DNA this cannot be confirmed. The CDR3 has 15 residues. The V gene's germline CDR1 is SGHTA and CDR2 FQGTGA.

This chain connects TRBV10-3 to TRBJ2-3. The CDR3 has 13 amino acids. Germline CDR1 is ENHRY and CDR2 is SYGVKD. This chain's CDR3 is CAISESRADTQYF.

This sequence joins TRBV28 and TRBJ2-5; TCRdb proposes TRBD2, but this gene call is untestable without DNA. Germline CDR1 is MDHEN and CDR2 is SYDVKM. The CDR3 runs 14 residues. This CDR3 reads CASRSVVLAVTQYF.

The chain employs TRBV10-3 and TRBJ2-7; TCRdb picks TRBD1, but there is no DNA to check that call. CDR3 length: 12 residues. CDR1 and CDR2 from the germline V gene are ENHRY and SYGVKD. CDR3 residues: CAIGTETYEQYF.

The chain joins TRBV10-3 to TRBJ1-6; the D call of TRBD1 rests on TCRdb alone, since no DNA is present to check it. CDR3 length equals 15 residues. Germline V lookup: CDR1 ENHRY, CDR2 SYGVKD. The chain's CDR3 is CAISESGQRNSPLHF.

The CDR3 loop is CASSFEGLAGELFF. The chain is built from TRBV2 and TRBJ2-2; the TRBD2 assignment by TCRdb is unverifiable without DNA. The CDR3 is made up of 14 amino acids. CDR1 is SNHLY and CDR2 is FYNNEI in the germline V gene.

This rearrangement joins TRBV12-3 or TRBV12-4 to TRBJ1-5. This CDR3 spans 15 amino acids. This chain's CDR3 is CASSLANGGNQPQHF.

This CDR3 reads CATSDSSGREYNEQFF. The J gene is TRBJ2-1, the V gene TRBV24-1; lacking DNA, the TRBD2 call made by TCRdb goes unchecked. Germline values: CDR1 KGHDR, CDR2 SFDVKD. The length of the CDR3 is 16 residues.

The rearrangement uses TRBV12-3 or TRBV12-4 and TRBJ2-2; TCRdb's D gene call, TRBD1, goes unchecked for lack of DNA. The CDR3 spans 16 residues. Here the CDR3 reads CASQDSPLFFTGELFF.

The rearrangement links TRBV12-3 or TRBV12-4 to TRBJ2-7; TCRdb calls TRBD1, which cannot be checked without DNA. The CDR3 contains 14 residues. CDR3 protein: CASSFWTRDYEQYF.

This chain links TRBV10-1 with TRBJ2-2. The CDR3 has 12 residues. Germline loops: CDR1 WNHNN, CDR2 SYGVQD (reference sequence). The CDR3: CASASDVGELFF.

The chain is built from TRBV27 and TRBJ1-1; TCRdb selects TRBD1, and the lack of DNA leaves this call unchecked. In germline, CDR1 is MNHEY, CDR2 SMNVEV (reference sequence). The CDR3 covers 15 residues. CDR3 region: CASRRTQGHGTEAFF.

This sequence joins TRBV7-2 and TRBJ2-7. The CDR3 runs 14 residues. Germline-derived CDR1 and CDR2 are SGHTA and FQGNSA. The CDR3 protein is CASSFSDVSYEQYF. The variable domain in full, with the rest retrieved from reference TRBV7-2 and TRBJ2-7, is GAGVSQSPSNKVTEKGKDVELRCDPISGHTALYWYRQSLGQGLEFLIYFQGNSAPDKSGLPSDRFSAERTGGSVSTLTIQRTQQEDSAVYLCASSFSDVSYEQYFGPGTRLTVT.

The CDR3 reads CASSFLVAESYEQYF. The chain has TRBV12-3 or TRBV12-4 and TRBJ2-7. The CDR3 consists of 15 residues.

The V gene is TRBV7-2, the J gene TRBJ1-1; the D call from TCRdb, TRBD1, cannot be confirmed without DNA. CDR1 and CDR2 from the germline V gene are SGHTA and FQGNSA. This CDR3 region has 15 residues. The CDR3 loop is CASSLRGSGGTEAFF.

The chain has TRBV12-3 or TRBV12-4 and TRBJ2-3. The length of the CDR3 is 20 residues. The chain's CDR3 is CASSLAVLGMGTSSTDTQYF.

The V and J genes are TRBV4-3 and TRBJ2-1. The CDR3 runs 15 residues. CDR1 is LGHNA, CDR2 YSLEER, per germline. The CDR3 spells CASSQAGTTYNEQFF.

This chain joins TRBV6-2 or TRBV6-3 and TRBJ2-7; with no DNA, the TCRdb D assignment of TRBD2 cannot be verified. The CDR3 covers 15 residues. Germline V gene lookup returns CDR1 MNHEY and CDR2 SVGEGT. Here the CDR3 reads CASSDRRTSAYEQYF.